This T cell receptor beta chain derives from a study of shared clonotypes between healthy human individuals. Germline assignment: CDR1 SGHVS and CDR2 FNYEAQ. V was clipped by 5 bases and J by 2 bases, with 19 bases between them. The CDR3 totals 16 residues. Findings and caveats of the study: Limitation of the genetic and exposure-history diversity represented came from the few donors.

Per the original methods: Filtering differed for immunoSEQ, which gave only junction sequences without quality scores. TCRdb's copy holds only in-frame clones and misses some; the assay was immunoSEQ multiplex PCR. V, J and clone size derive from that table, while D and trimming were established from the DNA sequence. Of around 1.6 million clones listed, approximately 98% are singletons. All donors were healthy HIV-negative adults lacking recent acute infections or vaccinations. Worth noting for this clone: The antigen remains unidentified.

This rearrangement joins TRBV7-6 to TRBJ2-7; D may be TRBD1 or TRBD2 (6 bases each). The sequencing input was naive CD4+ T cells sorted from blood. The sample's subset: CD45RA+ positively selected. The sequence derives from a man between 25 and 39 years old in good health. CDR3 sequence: CASSPRPGAVPYEQYF. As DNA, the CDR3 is TGTGCCAGCAGCCCGAGACCGGGGGCAGTACCCTACGAGCAGTACTTC.